These 23 T cell receptor beta chains share one sample of origin, sequenced in a study of regulatory T cells in long-lasting Graves disease. CDR3 regions were amplified by Arm-PCR using iRepertoire HTBI primers to build TCR beta libraries. Each CDR3 protein gets one entry after TCRdb re-called the multiplex PCR reads with MiXCR. The profile shows approximately 470,000 distinct CDR3 sequences, less than 25% of them singletons. This sample's time point: persistent/refractory GD, antithyroid drugs over 5 years with positive TRAb. From PBMCs, RNA was extracted and then used to make the TCR library. This sample comprised peripheral blood mononuclear cells (PBMCs), obtained when the disease was refractory, from a patient treated with antithyroid drugs. All receptors derive from a female donor with Graves disease.

The table lists this clonotype with many counts. The CDR3 is CAIGQGLAYEQYF. As DNA, the CDR3 is TGTGCCATCGGGCAGGGACTAGCGTACGAGCAGTACTTC. This chain connects TRBV10-3 to TRBJ2-7, with TRBD2 identical over 10 bases. The CDR3 extends over 13 amino acids. V lost 8 bases, J lost 4 bases, and 5 bases stayed unmatched. The germline CDR1 and CDR2 sequences are ENHRY and SYGVKD.

This clonotype was seen many times. This chain links TRBV7-2 with TRBJ2-7; D possibly corresponds to TRBD2 (7 bases). The V and J ends lost 4 bases and 5 bases respectively, with 15 bases between them. Germline V gene sequence: CDR1 SGHTA, CDR2 FQGNSA. This CDR3 is built from 14 residues. The CDR3 region is CASSSVQGRDEQYF. The CDR3 DNA is TGTGCCAGCAGCTCAGTTCAGGGGAGGGACGAGCAGTACTTC.

The J gene is TRBJ2-5, the V gene TRBV20-1; D call uncertain. There are 12 residues in the CDR3. CDR1 DFQATT and CDR2 SNEGSKA come from the germline V gene (reference sequence). Trimming pared 0 bases from V and 6 bases from J, leaving 8 bases between. CDR3 loop: CSAREGLKTQYF. CDR3 nucleotide sequence: TGCAGTGCTAGAGAGGGGTTGAAGACCCAGTACTTC.

The chain couples TRBV11-2 to TRBJ1-2, with D hard to call. The CDR3 is 14 residues long. CDR1 and CDR2 (germline): SGHAT, FQNNGV. Trimming removed 1 base at V and 11 bases at J, with 17 bases between. The CDR3 region has the DNA TGTGCCAGCAGCTTAGTACGGAACCCCCCCCATTACACCTTC. Protein product: CASSLVRNPPHYTF. Combining the CDR3 with reference TRBV11-2 and TRBJ1-2 gives the whole variable domain EAGVAQSPRYKIIEKRQSVAFWCNPISGHATLYWYQQILGQGPKLLIQFQNNGVVDDSQLPKDRFSAERLKGVDSTLKIQPAKLEDSAVYLCASSLVRNPPHYTFGSGTRLTVV.

The table lists this clonotype with a few counts. V is TRBV7-9 and J is TRBJ2-7, with 7 bases lining up with TRBD2. The CDR3 is 15 residues long. Per the germline V gene, CDR1 is SEHNR and CDR2 is FQNEAQ (reference sequence). V lost 4 bases to trimming and J lost 3 bases; unmatched junction nucleotides: 9. The CDR3 is CASSSGGIPHYEQYF. The CDR3 coding sequence is TGTGCCAGCAGCTCCGGGGGGATACCACACTACGAGCAGTACTTC.

This chain joins TRBV6-5 and TRBJ1-5, with 8 bases that match TRBD1. After removal of 2 bases from V and 2 bases from J, the junction contained 5 bases not matched to a gene. CDR3 length: 16 residues. Germline V CDR1 and CDR2: MNHEY, SVGAGI. The chain's CDR3 is CASSYPGGLGNQPQHF. As DNA, the CDR3 is TGTGCCAGCAGTTACCCAGGGGGCTTAGGCAATCAGCCCCAGCATTTT.

The chain uses TRBV20-1 and TRBJ2-2, with TRBD2 matching over 7 bases. Germline V gene lookup returns CDR1 DFQATT and CDR2 SNEGSKA (reference sequence). The V gene end was trimmed by 6 bases and the J gene end by 1 base; junction bases not matched to a gene: 5. The CDR3 covers 14 residues. The CDR3 coding sequence is TGCAGTGCAACCCCTAGCGGGAACACCGGGGAGCTGTTTTTT. It codes for CSATPSGNTGELFF.

The chain recombines TRBV4-1 with TRBJ1-1, with D hard to call. The V and J ends lost 0 bases and 5 bases respectively, with 13 bases between them. This CDR3 spans 15 amino acids. Per the germline V gene, CDR1 is MGHRA and CDR2 is YSYEKL. Here the CDR3 reads CASSQEAQARTEAFF. The DNA for the CDR3 is TGCGCCAGCAGCCAAGAGGCCCAAGCGAGAACTGAAGCTTTCTTT.

This clonotype was observed a handful of times. V and J are TRBV5-8 and TRBJ1-1, with unresolved D. The CDR3 length is 15 residues. The V gene lost 0 bases and the J gene lost 3 bases, with 12 bases spanning the gap. The germline V gene encodes CDR1 SGHTS and CDR2 YDEGEE. CDR3 coding DNA: TGTGCCAGCAGCTTGGCCGGGAAGGTATACACTGAAGCTTTCTTT. Translation: CASSLAGKVYTEAFF.

This clonotype was counted at least ten times. This chain links TRBV24-1 with TRBJ1-5, with 7 bases fitting TRBD1. This CDR3 is built from 14 residues. Germline V lookup: CDR1 KGHDR, CDR2 SFDVKD. V lost 6 bases, J lost 3 bases, and 4 bases stayed unmatched. The chain's CDR3 is CATSPGTDNQPQHF. CDR3 nucleotides: TGTGCCACCAGTCCCGGGACAGACAATCAGCCCCAGCATTTT.

This clonotype was counted between two and nine times. The V and J genes are TRBV7-2 and TRBJ1-4; tentative D call: TRBD1 (6 bases). V was trimmed by 7 bases and J by 3 bases, leaving 18 bases between them. Germline V lookup: CDR1 SGHTA, CDR2 FQGNSA. The CDR3 contains 16 residues. CDR3 sequence (DNA): TGTGCCAGCATTCCCCCCCCGACAGGCTCTAATGAAAAACTGTTTTTT. It codes for CASIPPPTGSNEKLFF.

As to this clonotype: This clone may be a read error of a much larger clone one base away. This chain uses TRBV5-1 with TRBJ2-7, with 7 bases lining up with TRBD1. With V trimmed by 4 bases and J by 8 bases, 15 bases remained unmatched. CDR3 length: 15 residues. CDR1 and CDR2 from the germline V gene are SGHRS and YFSETQ. Here the CDR3 DNA reads TGCGCCAGCAGCCCCGGTCCCGGGACAGTATACAAGCAGTACTTC. Translation gives CASSPGPGTVYKQYF.

The chain recombines TRBV5-1 with TRBJ2-7; 8 bases align to TRBD2. J was trimmed by 2 bases and V by 7 bases; bases with no gene match: 8. This CDR3 has 14 residues. Germline loops: CDR1 SGHRS, CDR2 YFSETQ. The CDR3 nucleotides are TGCGCCAGCGGGCCGTCGGGAGGGCCCTACGAGCAGTACTTC. Translating gives CASGPSGGPYEQYF. Supplemented by reference TRBV5-1 and TRBJ2-7, the full variable domain reads KAGVTQTPRYLIKTRGQQVTLSCSPISGHRSVSWYQQTPGQGLQFLFEYFSETQRNKGNFPGRFSGRQFSNSRSEMNVSTLELGDSALYLCASGPSGGPYEQYFGPGTRLTVT.

This clonotype showed up many times. The V call is TRBV5-1, the J call TRBJ2-7; TRBD1 is a possible D gene (6 bases). Trimming removed 4 bases from V and 2 bases from J, with 13 bases in between. The CDR3 consists of 14 residues. Germline values: CDR1 SGHRS, CDR2 YFSETQ. The DNA for the CDR3 is TGCGCCAGCAGCCGGAACAGGGAACCCTACGAGCAGTACTTC. It yields the protein CASSRNREPYEQYF.

This clonotype was recorded at least ten times. This rearrangement joins TRBV29-1 to TRBJ2-7; TRBD1 agrees at 8 bases. The CDR3 runs to 13 residues. The junction had 7 bases not matched to a gene; V was cut back by 6 bases and J by 3 bases. Germline V gene lookup returns CDR1 SQVTM and CDR2 ANQGSEA. CDR3 sequence reads: CSVTPTGDYEQYF. The CDR3 DNA is TGCAGCGTGACCCCGACAGGGGACTACGAGCAGTACTTC.

The rearrangement links TRBV29-1 to TRBJ1-2, with unresolved D. The CDR3 consists of 12 residues. Germline V gene sequence: CDR1 SQVTM, CDR2 ANQGSEA. V lost 7 bases and J 8 bases, leaving 17 bases between the germline ends. CDR3: CSAADGRKGYTF. The CDR3 region has the DNA TGCAGCGCCGCAGACGGACGGAAGGGCTACACCTTC.

This chain links TRBV9 with TRBJ1-4; a weak D match, TRBD1 (5 bases). The V gene lost 0 bases and the J gene lost 7 bases, with 13 bases spanning the gap. The germline gives CDR1 SGDLS, CDR2 YYNGEE. The CDR3 is 15 residues long. The CDR3 here is CASSVAPGTSEKLFF. The CDR3 DNA follows: TGTGCCAGCAGCGTAGCCCCAGGGACGAGTGAAAAACTGTTTTTT.

Only a few counts were recorded for this clonotype. The rearrangement uses TRBV28 and TRBJ2-1, with TRBD2 matching 8 bases. The V segment lost 2 bases and the J segment 0 bases; nucleotides outside the gene matches: 3. This CDR3 spans 16 amino acids. From germline, CDR1 is MDHEN and CDR2 SYDVKM. This chain's CDR3 is CASSLAGGRSYNEQFF. The CDR3 DNA reads as TGTGCCAGCAGTTTAGCGGGAGGCCGCTCCTACAATGAGCAGTTCTTC.

This clonotype was recorded a few times. CDR3 nucleotides: TGTGCCAGCAGCCCGTTGGCGGCAGGGGCCCACAATGAGCAGTTCTTC. Amino acid sequence: CASSPLAAGAHNEQFF. The genes are TRBV7-9 and TRBJ2-1, with a possible D match to TRBD1 (6 bases). There are 16 residues in the CDR3. The V gene lost 5 bases and the J gene lost 5 bases, with 19 bases spanning the gap. Germline loops: CDR1 SEHNR, CDR2 FQNEAQ (reference sequence).

The table lists this clonotype with a count of one. The chain uses TRBV4-1 and TRBJ2-2; the match to TRBD1 covers 11 bases. The ends lost 1 base at V and 7 bases at J; junction bases unmatched: 8. The germline CDR1 and CDR2 sequences are MGHRA and YSYEKL. The CDR3 extends over 17 amino acids. The CDR3 DNA sequence: TGCGCCAGCAGCCAAGCAGGGACAGGGGGGAACCGCGGGGAGCTGTTTTTT. This encodes CASSQAGTGGNRGELFF.

This clonotype showed up just once. The J gene is TRBJ2-7, the V gene TRBV4-2; 8 nucleotides align to TRBD1. CDR3 length: 15 amino acids. Trimming removed 0 bases from V and 4 bases from J; junction bases left unmatched: 5. Per the germline V gene, CDR1 is LGHNA and CDR2 is YNFKEQ. This CDR3 is CASSQDPGGFYEQYF. DNA for the CDR3: TGTGCCAGCAGCCAAGATCCAGGGGGCTTTTACGAGCAGTACTTC.

This clonotype was detected ten times or more. The chain is built from TRBV28 and TRBJ2-1; TRBD1 or TRBD2 may be the D gene (5 bases each). This CDR3 has 15 residues. In germline, CDR1 is MDHEN, CDR2 SYDVKM. Trimming cost V 1 base and J 5 bases, with 12 bases left between them. This chain's CDR3 is CASSLSGTEHNEQFF. CDR3 coding DNA: TGTGCCAGCAGTTTATCCGGGACGGAACACAATGAGCAGTTCTTC.

The chain combines TRBV7-6 with TRBJ2-7; TRBD2 is a possible D gene (5 bases). The V end was cut by 8 bases, the J end by 5 bases, with 19 bases between. This CDR3 comprises 14 residues. CDR1 is SGHVS, CDR2 FNYEAQ, per germline. The CDR3 bases are TGTGCCAGCTCAGAGGGTCGGGCCCTCGACGAGCAGTACTTC. Translation gives CASSEGRALDEQYF.